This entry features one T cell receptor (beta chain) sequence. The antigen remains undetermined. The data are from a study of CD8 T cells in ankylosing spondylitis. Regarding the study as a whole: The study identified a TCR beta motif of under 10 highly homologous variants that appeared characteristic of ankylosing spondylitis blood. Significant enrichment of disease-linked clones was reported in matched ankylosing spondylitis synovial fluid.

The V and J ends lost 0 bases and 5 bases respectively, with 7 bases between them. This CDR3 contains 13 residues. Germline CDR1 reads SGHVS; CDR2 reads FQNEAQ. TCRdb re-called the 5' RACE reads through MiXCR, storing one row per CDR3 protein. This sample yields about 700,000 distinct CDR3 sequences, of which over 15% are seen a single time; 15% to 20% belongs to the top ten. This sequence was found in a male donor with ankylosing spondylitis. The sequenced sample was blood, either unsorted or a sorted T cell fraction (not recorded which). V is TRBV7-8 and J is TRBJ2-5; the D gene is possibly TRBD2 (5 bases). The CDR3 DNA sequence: TGTGCCAGCAGCTTAGCGAGGGCGGAGACCCAGTACTTC. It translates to CASSLARAETQYF.